This TCR beta chain emerged from a study of blood T cells in healthy people across ages. A second about 7 to 11 cycle PCR used barcoded and J-beta primers. TCRdb recomputed calls from the 5' RACE reads with MiXCR, one row per CDR3 protein. The data hold hundreds of thousands of distinct CDR3 sequences, with less than 35% observed a single time. Sample donors were healthy Caucasian individuals that came from Russia, aged about 6 to 95. Researchers collected about 10 milliliters of peripheral blood from every single donor. This clonotype was seen ten or more times. V shed 0 bases and J shed 7 bases, with 7 bases lying between them. The CDR3 is 12 residues long. Germline loops: CDR1 SGDLS, CDR2 YYNGEE.

This chain uses TRBV9 with TRBJ2-5; D ambiguous. Sequenced input: blood. The clonotype comes from a woman of 80 years or more in good health. Written as DNA, the CDR3 is TGTGCCAGCAGCGTAGTAGGTGGGACCCAGTACTTC. Protein: CASSVVGGTQYF. Based on the CDR3 plus reference TRBV9 and TRBJ2-5, the full variable domain is DSGVTQTPKHLITATGQRVTLRCSPRSGDLSVYWYQQSLDQGLQFLIQYYNGEERAKGNILERFSAQQFPDLHSELNLSSLELGDSALYFCASSVVGGTQYFGPGTRLLVL.